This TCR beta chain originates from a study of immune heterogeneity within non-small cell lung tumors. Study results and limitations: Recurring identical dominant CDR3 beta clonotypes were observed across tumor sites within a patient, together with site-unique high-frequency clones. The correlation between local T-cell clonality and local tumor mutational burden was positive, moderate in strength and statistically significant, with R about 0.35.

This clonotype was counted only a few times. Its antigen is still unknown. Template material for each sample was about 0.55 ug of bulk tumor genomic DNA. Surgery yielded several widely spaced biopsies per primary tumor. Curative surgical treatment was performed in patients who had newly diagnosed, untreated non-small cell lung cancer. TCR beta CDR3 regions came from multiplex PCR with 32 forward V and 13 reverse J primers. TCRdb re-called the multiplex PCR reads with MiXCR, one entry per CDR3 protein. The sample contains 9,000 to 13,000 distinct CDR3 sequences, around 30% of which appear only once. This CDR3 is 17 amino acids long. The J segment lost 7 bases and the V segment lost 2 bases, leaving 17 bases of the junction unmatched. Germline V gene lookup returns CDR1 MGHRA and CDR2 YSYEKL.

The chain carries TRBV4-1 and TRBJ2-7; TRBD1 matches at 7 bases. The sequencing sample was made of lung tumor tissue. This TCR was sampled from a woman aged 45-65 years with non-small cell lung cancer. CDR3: CASSQYGEGAGRREQYF. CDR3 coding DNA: TGCGCCAGCAGCCAATACGGCGAGGGGGCCGGCAGGAGAGAGCAGTACTTC.